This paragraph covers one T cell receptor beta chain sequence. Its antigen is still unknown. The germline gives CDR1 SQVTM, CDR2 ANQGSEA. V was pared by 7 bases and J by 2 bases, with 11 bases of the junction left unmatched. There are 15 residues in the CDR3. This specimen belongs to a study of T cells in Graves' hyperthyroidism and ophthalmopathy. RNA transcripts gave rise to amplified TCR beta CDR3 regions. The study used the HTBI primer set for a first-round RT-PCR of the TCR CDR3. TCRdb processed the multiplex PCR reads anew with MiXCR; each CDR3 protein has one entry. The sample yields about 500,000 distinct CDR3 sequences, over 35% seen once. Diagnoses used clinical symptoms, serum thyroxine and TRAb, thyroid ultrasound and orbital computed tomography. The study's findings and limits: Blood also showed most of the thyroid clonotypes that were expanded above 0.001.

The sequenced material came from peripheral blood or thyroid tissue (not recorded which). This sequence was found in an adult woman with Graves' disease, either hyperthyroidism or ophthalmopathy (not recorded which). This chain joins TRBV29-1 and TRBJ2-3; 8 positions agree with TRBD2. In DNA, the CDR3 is TGCAGCGGGCTCGGGGTAGCGGGGTACACAGATACGCAGTATTTT. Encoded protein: CSGLGVAGYTDTQYF.